This T cell receptor (beta chain) originates from a study of shared clonotypes between healthy human individuals (TCRdb year 2020). Background on the whole study: The cohort comprised a couple of women and a few men aged 18 to 49 years. To estimate repertoire size and how much clonotypes are shared between individuals, the study performed deep sequencing of blood TCR repertoires from about five healthy adults. To increase sequencing depth and limit assay-specific biases, TCR repertoire library preparation and sequencing were carried out by different laboratories using diverse techniques. Between about 0.9 and 8.9 billion PBMCs per donor were obtained by leukapheresis.

Concerning this clone: Its antigen is currently not known. No per-base quality is available; no much larger clone lies one base away.

From the germline V gene, CDR1 is MDHEN and CDR2 is SYDVKM. Inclusive of the bounding cysteine and phenylalanine, the CDR3 is 16 residues long. Just CDR3 DNA is preserved here, 48 bases in frame from base 1. The germline ends are 11 bases apart after V is trimmed by 3 bases and J by 0 bases. Healthy HIV-negative adults with no recently reported acute infections or vaccinations were included as donors. Every donor was a Caucasian adult residing in Nashville, Tennessee, USA. In the unsorted samples, some 94 million PBMCs were counted, and genomic DNA was extracted using the QIAamp DNA Blood Mini kit. Blood was collected by leukapheresis, and PBMCs were isolated by Ficoll-Histopaque density gradient centrifugation and then cryopreserved in liquid nitrogen vapor phase. The investigation overall reported the following: Based on pairwise subsampling, the degree of clonotype sharing among donors was expected to be affected by sequencing depth. Sampling was restricted to blood, and TCR repertoires in tissue are likely to differ from TCR repertoires in blood. Because the study included only a small number of donors, the genetic and exposure-history diversity represented was limited.

Using the deep immunoSEQ assay, multiplex PCR amplified TCR CDR3 regions from genomic DNA. Extracted genomic DNA from each cell subset was spread evenly across all wells of several immunoSEQ 96-well plates, with each plate serving as a replicate. For unsorted PBMC, 250 to 300 ng genomic DNA, equal to approximately 30,000 T cell genomes, was loaded into each replicate PCR. Ten immunoSEQ deep assay plates were used to sequence unsorted PBMC genomic DNA. The purified libraries were quantified using a Qubit 3.0 fluorometer, sized with a Bioanalyzer 2100, and then quantified again using the KAPA Library Quantification kit. Every immunoSEQ 96-well plate was sequenced on a separate single-read 150-cycle Illumina NextSeq 550 flow cell. In the original analysis: Because only junctional sequences without quality scores were contained in the immunoSEQ output, filtering matching that applied to full-length reads could not be performed. Sequences were annotated with PyIR, a Python wrapper for IgBLAST v1.9, using IMGT germline references to assign V/J genes and CDR3. Reads with weak V/J assignments (E-value above 1e-6), missing CDR3, stop codons, out-of-frame junctions, or ambiguous translated residues were removed. V3J clonotypes were defined by identical inferred V gene, J gene, and CDR3 amino acid sequence. Percentage overlap between repertoires was calculated by dividing the number of shared unique clonotypes by the size of the smaller repertoire. Repertoire richness was assessed with RTK rarefaction, the Chao1 estimator, and Recon v2.1 estimates of unobserved clonotypes. TCRdb took this table from immuneACCESS and kept in-frame rearrangements with V and J called. Such tables lack part of the clones; where checked against another copy, unresolved V genes explain under half of the gap, and the rest is unexplained. The V and J calls and clone size are taken from that table; D and trimming were inferred from the DNA. The sample has about 480,000 clones on record, approximately 79% of them singletons. The biggest ten clones account for roughly 13% of the sample.

The receptor was isolated from a woman between 40 and 55 years old in good health. Some clones in this sample may be carry-over from other donors' samples. The source material was PBMCs. The rearranged chain carries TRBV28 and TRBJ2-2; TRBD2 could be the D gene, as 6 bases match. Here is the DNA: TGTGCCAGCAGTTTGATGGGGGGACCGAACACCGGGGAGCTGTTTTTT. It specifies CASSLMGGPNTGELFF.